This T cell receptor beta chain was sequenced in a study of technical replicates of blood from several donors. The V segment lost 0 bases and the J segment 3 bases; nucleotides outside the gene matches: 3. Germline V lookup: CDR1 GTSNPN, CDR2 SVGIG (reference sequence). The CDR3 runs 14 residues. The protocol was immunoSEQ multiplex PCR, while the TCRdb copy is restricted to in-frame clones and leaves out a portion. The data show about 80,000 clones, with roughly 90% seen just once and 0.39% held by the top ten. Source material: T cells isolated from PBMCs. The chain uses TRBV30 and TRBJ1-1, with 8 bases aligning to TRBD1. The TCR sequence derives from a human donor in good health. CDR3 residues: CAWSVPGGHTEAFF. For the CDR3, the DNA is TGTGCCTGGAGTGTACCAGGGGGCCACACTGAAGCTTTCTTT.